A single T cell receptor (beta chain) is shown here with its context. What it recognizes is unknown. TCRdb ran MiXCR on the RACE reads and lists one entry per CDR3 protein. The sample contains around 180,000 distinct CDR3 sequences, about 31% of which appear only once. The sample is drawn from a study of human T cells and chemical hapten exposure. As for the study in general: Subjects had 2% DPC placed on about 2 cm by about 2 cm of upper inner arm skin for sensitization. Regarding the study as a whole: Versus controls, expanded TCRs had significantly more large CDR3 similarity clusters. Every donor had alopecia, and their immune response may therefore differ from healthy people's.

Noted time point: pre-sensitization, week 0. Treatment in this sample: therapeutic diphenylcyclopropenone sensitization with weekly scalp DPC. The CDR3 has 15 residues. Germline assignment: CDR1 MNHEY and CDR2 SMNVEV (reference sequence). The V end was cut by 1 base, the J end by 8 bases, with 15 bases between. Sequencing was performed on whole blood, taken in connection with sensitization to the hapten diphenylcyclopropenone (DPC). The V gene is TRBV27, the J gene TRBJ2-1; D is possibly TRBD2 (6 bases). This TCR came from a woman aged 25-40 years with alopecia areata. Some clones in this sample may be carry-over from other donors' samples. CDR3 sequence: CASSLWLGGKHEQFF. The CDR3 DNA sequence: TGTGCCAGCAGTTTATGGTTGGGGGGTAAGCATGAGCAGTTCTTC.